One sample yielded the 11 T cell receptor beta chains listed below, sequenced in a study of T-cell reconstitution after alpha-beta-depleted transplantation in children. Broader study findings: The main origin of T-cell counts and diversity one year after transplant was newly produced T cells.

These receptors' antigens are unknown. Preparing the TCRbeta library involved the use of unique molecular identifiers. TCRdb re-derived calls from the PCR reads in MiXCR, one entry per CDR3 protein. The profile shows about 300,000 distinct CDR3 sequences, roughly 7.8% of them singletons. The input for sequencing was peripheral blood, taken 360 days after TCRalphabeta/CD19-depleted stem cell transplant. The receptors derive from a female patient under 10 years old who had a stem cell transplant for Fanconi anemia, so the T cells may come from the graft donor.

Written as DNA, the CDR3 is TGTGCCAGCAGCTTGGGGCTAGCGGGGGCACTACAAGAGACCCAGTACTTC. Protein product: CASSLGLAGALQETQYF. The chain couples TRBV5-8 to TRBJ2-5, with 10 bases fitting TRBD2. The germline gives CDR1 SGHTS, CDR2 YDEGEE. This CDR3 spans 17 amino acids. V dropped 0 bases and J dropped 2; count of bases not matched to a gene: 7.

V and J are TRBV5-8 and TRBJ2-1; TRBD1 aligns across 9 bases. Trimming at V came to 4 bases and at J to 5 bases, leaving 7 bases not matched to a gene. CDR1 and CDR2 from the germline V gene are SGHTS and YDEGEE. The CDR3 consists of 15 residues. CDR3 protein: CASSPTGQGDNEQFF. The CDR3 DNA follows: TGTGCCAGCAGCCCTACGGGACAGGGAGACAATGAGCAGTTCTTC.

Concerning this clonotype itself: Just one base apart from a much larger clone, this may be a read error. The genes are TRBV4-3 and TRBJ1-1, with D possibly being TRBD1 (5 bases). The germline CDR1 and CDR2 sequences are LGHNA and YSLEER. This CDR3 is built from 14 residues. The CDR3 loop is CASSQSRLDTKAFF. CDR3 nucleotides: TGCGCCAGCAGCCAATCCCGGTTGGACACTAAAGCTTTCTTT.

Many counts were recorded for this clonotype. The V call is TRBV9, the J call TRBJ2-1; 8 positions match TRBD1. The CDR3 is 15 amino acids. The junction had 6 bases not matched to a gene; V was cut back by 3 bases and J by 4 bases. In germline, CDR1 is SGDLS, CDR2 YYNGEE. CDR3 sequence: CASSAAGQAYNEQFF. CDR3 bases: TGTGCCAGCAGCGCCGCGGGACAGGCATACAATGAGCAGTTCTTC.

This clonotype was counted between two and nine times. CDR3 DNA: TGTGCCAGCAGACCGACGGGGGACCGCAACGAGCAGTACTTC. Its translation: CASRPTGDRNEQYF. This chain links TRBV6-1 with TRBJ2-7; TRBD2 might be the D (6 bases). Between the trimmed V and J ends, which lost 6 bases and 5 bases, there was a span of 17 bases. The CDR3 runs 14 residues. Germline V gene data show CDR1 as MNHNS and CDR2 as SASEGT.

This clonotype came up many times. The rearrangement joins TRBV28 to TRBJ2-7; D possibly corresponds to TRBD2 (6 bases). V was clipped by 6 bases and J by 5 bases, with 17 bases between them. Germline assignment: CDR1 MDHEN and CDR2 SYDVKM. This CDR3 is 14 amino acids long. This CDR3 is CASSLSGDWNEQYV. For the CDR3, the DNA is TGTGCCAGCAGCCTTTCGGGGGACTGGAACGAGCAGTACGTC.

This clonotype was picked up a small number of times. This chain uses TRBV28 with TRBJ2-5; TRBD1 aligns across 7 bases. This CDR3 comprises 16 residues. The J segment lost 5 bases and the V segment lost 3 bases, leaving 12 bases of the junction unmatched. Germline-derived CDR1 and CDR2 are MDHEN and SYDVKM. The CDR3 DNA is TGTGCCAGCAGTTTGCTCTCACAGGGGACGCAGGAGACCCAGTACTTC. It yields the protein CASSLLSQGTQETQYF.

This clonotype was picked up a small number of times. The chain carries TRBV30 and TRBJ2-5, with D perhaps matching TRBD1 (6 bases). CDR3 size: 16 residues. Germline values: CDR1 GTSNPN, CDR2 SVGIG (reference sequence). With 2 bases removed from V and 1 base from J, the gap between germline ends came to 17 bases. In DNA, the CDR3 is TGTGCCTGGAGTCCCCTTATGAGAGGGGGCCAAGAGACCCAGTACTTC. Its translation: CAWSPLMRGGQETQYF.

The rearrangement uses TRBV6-5 and TRBJ1-1, with D maybe TRBD1 (5 bases). The CDR3 spans 14 residues. Germline V gene data show CDR1 as MNHEY and CDR2 as SVGAGI. The V end lost 2 bases, the J end lost 0 bases, and 7 bases lay between the germline ends. Written as DNA, the CDR3 is TGTGCCAGCAGTTACCAAGGGGTGAACACTGAAGCTTTCTTT. Translating it yields CASSYQGVNTEAFF.

The gene calls are TRBV5-6 and TRBJ2-5, with 9 bases identical to TRBD2. Per germline, CDR1 SGHDT and CDR2 YYEEEE. The length of the CDR3 is 15 residues. The V gene end was trimmed by 5 bases and the J gene end by 5 bases; junction bases not matched to a gene: 10. The CDR3 sequence: CASSWTGGLAETQYF. The CDR3 coding sequence is TGTGCCAGCAGTTGGACAGGAGGACTAGCGGAGACCCAGTACTTC. Together with reference TRBV5-6 and TRBJ2-5, the CDR3 gives the full variable domain: DAGVTQSPTHLIKTRGQQVTLRCSPKSGHDTVSWYQQALGQGPQFIFQYYEEEERQRGNFPDRFSGHQFPNYSSELNVNALLLGDSALYLCASSWTGGLAETQYFGPGTRLLVL.

In its sample, this clonotype was seen many times. J is TRBJ2-2 and V is TRBV27; TRBD2 matches 8 bases. This CDR3 is built from 16 residues. The V gene's germline CDR1 is MNHEY and CDR2 SMNVEV (reference sequence). The V segment lost 3 bases and the J segment 3 bases; nucleotides outside the gene matches: 6. Written as DNA, the CDR3 is TGTGCCAGCAGTTTCTTGCGTAGCGGGGACACCGGGGAGCTGTTTTTT. Translated, it gives CASSFLRSGDTGELFF.